These T cell receptor beta chains were read from a single sample in a study of OX40 agonist ivuxolimab in advanced cancers. TCRdb's copy holds only in-frame clones and misses some; the assay was immunoSEQ multiplex PCR. This table holds about 60,000 clones, around 83% found once. This specimen consisted of CD4+ or CD8+ T cells sorted from blood, obtained in a trial of the OX40 agonist ivuxolimab. These receptors all come from an adult with an advanced solid tumor such as melanoma, head and neck, liver or kidney cancer. Both conserved end residues are trimmed from each CDR3. For some rows the clone size is stated as once, few or many, or as a class when expanded; others skip it.

>TRBV11-3|NA|TRBJ2-7
ASSSLGADTYEQY
>TRBV18|NA|TRBJ2-7
ASSPRTFAGTTTYEQY
>TRBV7-6|NA|TRBJ2-5
ASSLGLAGGFQETQY
>TRBV6-5|NA|TRBJ1-2
ASSLSPERNYGYT
>TRBV20-1|NA|TRBJ2-7
SARDAYEQY
>TRBV5-1|NA|TRBJ2-5
ASSLGFEETQY
>TRBV7-3|NA|TRBJ2-3
ASSPLAGGAPSTDTQY
>TRBV6-1|NA|TRBJ1-5
ASSDGNQPQH
>TRBV5-1|NA|TRBJ2-1
ASSLVASGSAEQF
>TRBV19|NA|TRBJ2-1
AQPTSFPRTSGSYNEQF
>TRBV10-1|NA|TRBJ1-1
ASSGSGITEAF
>TRBV2|few|TRBJ2-5
ASSDGLAGGQETQY
>TRBV10-3|NA|TRBJ2-5
AISDTLSGSGETQY
>TRBV9|NA|TRBJ1-2
ASSGSTGGSGNYGYT
>TRBV18|once|TRBJ2-1
ASSPLAGNAYNEQF
>TRBV4-2|NA|TRBJ1-2
ASSQVAQGAEYGYT
>TRBV7-3|NA|TRBJ2-2
ASSLYGNTGELF
>TRBV19|NA|TRBJ1-5
ASSQGYQPQH
>TRBV11-3|medium-sized|TRBJ2-7
ASSQEMGTGSYEQY
>TRBV7-2|NA|TRBJ2-7
ASSLVALASSTYEQY
>TRBV11-3|once|TRBJ2-1
ASSLVRGDNEQF
>TRBV19|once|TRBJ1-1
ASSPGGRLGTEAF
>TRBV7-2|NA|TRBJ2-3
ASSLVTSGSIGSTDTQY
>TRBV6-6|few|TRBJ2-3
ASSSRDTQY
>TRBV6-1|NA|TRBJ1-1
ASTRGASGAF
>TRBV7-9|NA|TRBJ2-7
ASSLGARSYEQY
>TRBV28|NA|TRBJ1-1
ASSFGGRDEAF
>TRBV30|NA|TRBJ1-2
AWRETGRSKANYGYT
>TRBV27|NA|TRBJ2-7
ASSGRADYEQY
>TRBV29-1|NA|TRBJ2-7
SVHVPSGADEQY
>TRBV7-6|NA|TRBJ2-7
ASSLVQGAPEQY
>TRBV27|NA|TRBJ2-1
ASRAGGTYNEQF
>TRBV29-1|NA|TRBJ1-1
SVVVTVNTEAF
>TRBV19|few|TRBJ1-1
ASSYRTHTEAF
>TRBV7-9|NA|TRBJ2-7
ASSLVRYEQY
>TRBV7-3|NA|TRBJ2-3
ASSNTDTQY
>TRBV6-5|NA|TRBJ2-7
ASSLRPGQGYEQY
>TRBV21-1|NA|TRBJ2-1
ARRDAKAADGTYNEQF
>TRBV5-1|few|TRBJ2-6
ASNLGLAGSGANVLT
>TRBV30|NA|TRBJ2-7
AWRLAGNSYEQY
>TRBV6-5|NA|TRBJ1-2
ASRLDRLYGYT
>TRBV23-1|NA|TRBJ2-2
ASRPFTSDTGELF
>TRBV11-2|NA|TRBJ1-2
ASSRETGNYGYT
>TRBV28|NA|TRBJ2-3
ASSLIVADTQY
>TRBV2|NA|TRBJ2-3
ASSKGTSGMEDTQY
>TRBV11-2|NA|TRBJ1-4
ASSLAQLSQKLF
>TRBV7-2|NA|TRBJ2-3
ASSRETSGRLSADTQY
>TRBV19|once|TRBJ2-1
AVSPRWNEQF
>TRBV7-2|NA|TRBJ2-2
ASSPGETGELF
>TRBV6-5|NA|TRBJ1-4
ASSYSAGPNEKLF
>TRBV7-9|NA|TRBJ2-2
ASSLVDRELF
>TRBV30|few|TRBJ2-7
AWSRSYEQY
>TRBV27|NA|TRBJ1-2
ASREDRANYGYT